The present T cell receptor beta chain was sequenced within a study of blood T cell repertoires in COVID-19. Across the study: PBMCs, B-cell-depleted T cells, or T cells were the source of the cDNA or gDNA that made up the material.

Per the study methods: Nucleated cell counts were estimated from reference gene primer amplification. Generated by immunoSEQ multiplex PCR, the TCRdb table keeps only in-frame clones and is missing some. That table supplies the V and J calls and clone size; D and trimming were determined from the DNA. The sample shows over 250,000 clones, about 87% of them seen only once. The V end was cut by 0 bases, the J end by 7 bases, with 8 bases between. The CDR3 totals 13 residues. Germline values: CDR1 SGHNT, CDR2 YYREEE (reference sequence). Cohorts were based on clinical histories the participants reported. Symptom resolution, clearance, or two negative PCRs marked the recovered donors of Cohort 3.

Sequencing was performed on PBMCs or T cells enriched from blood (not recorded which). The sequence came from a woman in her 30s who had recovered from COVID-19. The V and J genes are TRBV5-4 and TRBJ2-1; possibly TRBD1 for D (5 bases). The CDR3 DNA is TGTGCCAGCAGCTTGGGTTCAGGGAATGAGCAGTTCTTC. It specifies CASSLGSGNEQFF.